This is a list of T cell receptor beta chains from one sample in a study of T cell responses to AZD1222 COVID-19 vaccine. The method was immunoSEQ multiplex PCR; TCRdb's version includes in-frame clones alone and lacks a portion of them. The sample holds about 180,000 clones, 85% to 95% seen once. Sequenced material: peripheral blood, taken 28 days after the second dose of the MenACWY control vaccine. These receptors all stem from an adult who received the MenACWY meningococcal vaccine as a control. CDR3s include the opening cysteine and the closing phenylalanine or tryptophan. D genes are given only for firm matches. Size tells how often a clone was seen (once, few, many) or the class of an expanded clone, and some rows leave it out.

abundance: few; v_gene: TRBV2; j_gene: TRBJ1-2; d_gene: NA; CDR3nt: TGTGCCAGCAGTGGAGGGAGAACCTTCTATGGCTACACCTTC; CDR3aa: CASSGGRTFYGYTF
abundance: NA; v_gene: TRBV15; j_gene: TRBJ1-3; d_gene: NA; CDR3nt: TGTGCCACCAGCACGGTGTTTCCACCCGCCGGCACCATATATTTT; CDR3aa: CATSTVFPPAGTIYF
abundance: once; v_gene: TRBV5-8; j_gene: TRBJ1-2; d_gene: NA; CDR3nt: TGTGCCAGCAGCGAAACTAACTATGGCTACACCTTC; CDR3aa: CASSETNYGYTF
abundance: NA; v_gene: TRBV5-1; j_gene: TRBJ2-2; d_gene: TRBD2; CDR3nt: TGCGCCAGCAGCTTGACTAGCGGGGTCTACACCGGGGAGCTGTTTTTT; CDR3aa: CASSLTSGVYTGELFF
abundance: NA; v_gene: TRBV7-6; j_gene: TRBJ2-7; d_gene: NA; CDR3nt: TGTGCCAGCAGCTTAGCAGGCGGGACAAACTACGAGCAGTACTTC; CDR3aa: CASSLAGGTNYEQYF
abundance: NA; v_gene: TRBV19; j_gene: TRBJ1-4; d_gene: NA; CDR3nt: TGTGCCAGTAGCCCTCAGGGTACCGGTGAAAAACTGTTTTTT; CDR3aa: CASSPQGTGEKLFF
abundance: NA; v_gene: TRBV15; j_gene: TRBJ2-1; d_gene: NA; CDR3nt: TGTGCCACCAGCAGGGCAGGGGCCTCCTACAATGAGCAGTTCTTC; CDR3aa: CATSRAGASYNEQFF
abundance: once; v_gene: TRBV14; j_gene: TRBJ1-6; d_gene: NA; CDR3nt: TGTGCCAGCAGCCAACAGCGTTCACCCCTCCACTTT; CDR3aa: CASSQQRSPLHF
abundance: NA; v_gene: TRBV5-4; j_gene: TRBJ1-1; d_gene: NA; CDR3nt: TGTGCCAGCAGCTTGGTTAGCAGGGTCGGGAACACTGAAGCTTTCTTT; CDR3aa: CASSLVSRVGNTEAFF
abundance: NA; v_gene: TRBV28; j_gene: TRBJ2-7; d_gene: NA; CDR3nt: TGTGCCAGCAGTTTTAGGGGGGGGAATTCCTACGAGCAGTACTTC; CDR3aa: CASSFRGGNSYEQYF
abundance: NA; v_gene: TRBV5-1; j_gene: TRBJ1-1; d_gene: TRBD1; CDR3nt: TGCGCCAGCAGCGCAGGGACAGAGAACACTGAAGCTTTCTTT; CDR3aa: CASSAGTENTEAFF
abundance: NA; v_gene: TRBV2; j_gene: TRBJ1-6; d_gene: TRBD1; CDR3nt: TGTGCCAGCAGTGAAGAACAGGGGCTTAGGTCACCCCTCCACTTT; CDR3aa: CASSEEQGLRSPLHF
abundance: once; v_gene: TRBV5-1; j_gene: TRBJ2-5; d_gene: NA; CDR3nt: TGCGCCAGCAGCTTAGTAGAGGGAGAGACCCAGTACTTC; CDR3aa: CASSLVEGETQYF
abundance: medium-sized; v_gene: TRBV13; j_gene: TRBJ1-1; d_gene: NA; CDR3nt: TGTGCCAGCAGCTCGGACACGAACACTGAAGCTTTCTTT; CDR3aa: CASSSDTNTEAFF
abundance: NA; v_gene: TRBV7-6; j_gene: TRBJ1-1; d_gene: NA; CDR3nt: TGTGCCAGCAGCTCGCAAAACTCTGCCAGGGAGGTGGCTGAAGCTTTCTTT; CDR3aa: CASSSQNSAREVAEAFF
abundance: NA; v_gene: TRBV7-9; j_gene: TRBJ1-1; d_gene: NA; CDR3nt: TGTGCCAGCAGCTTAGAAAGAACAGCCGCTTTCTTT; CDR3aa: CASSLERTAAFF
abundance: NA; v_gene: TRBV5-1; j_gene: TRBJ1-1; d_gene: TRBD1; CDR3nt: TGCGCCAGCAGCGCCTACAGGGGGGTGAACACTGAAGCTTTCTTT; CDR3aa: CASSAYRGVNTEAFF
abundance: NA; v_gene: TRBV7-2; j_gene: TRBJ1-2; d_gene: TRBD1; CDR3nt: TGTGCCAGCAGCTTAGATGTACAGGGGATTGGAGGCTACACCTTC; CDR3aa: CASSLDVQGIGGYTF
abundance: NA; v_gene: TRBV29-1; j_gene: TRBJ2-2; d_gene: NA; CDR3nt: TGCAGCGTTGACGGGGAGGCCGGGGAGCTGTTTTTT; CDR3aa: CSVDGEAGELFF
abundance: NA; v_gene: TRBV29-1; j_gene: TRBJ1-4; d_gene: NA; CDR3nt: TGCAGCGTTGGGAGGGACTCTAATGAAAAACTGTTTTTT; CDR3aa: CSVGRDSNEKLFF
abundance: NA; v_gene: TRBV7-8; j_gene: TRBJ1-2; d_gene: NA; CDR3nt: TGTGCCAGCAGCTTAGCCGGCGGGGCTGGCTACACCTTC; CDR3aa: CASSLAGGAGYTF
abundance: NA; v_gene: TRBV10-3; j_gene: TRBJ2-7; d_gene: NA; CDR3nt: TGTGCCATCAGTGAGGGCGGGGGCTTCTACGAGCAGTACTTC; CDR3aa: CAISEGGGFYEQYF
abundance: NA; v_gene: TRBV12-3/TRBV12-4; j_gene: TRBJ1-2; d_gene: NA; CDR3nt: TGTGCCAGCAGTCCGGGGCCTCTAGGCTACACCTTC; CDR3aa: CASSPGPLGYTF
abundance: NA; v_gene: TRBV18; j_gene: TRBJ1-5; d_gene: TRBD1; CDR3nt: TGTGCCAGCTCACTTGGGACAGGCCATCAGCCCCAGCATTTT; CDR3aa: CASSLGTGHQPQHF
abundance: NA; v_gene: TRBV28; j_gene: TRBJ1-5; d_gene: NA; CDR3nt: TGTGCCAGCAGTCCCCGGGGTCAGCCCCAGCATTTT; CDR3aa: CASSPRGQPQHF
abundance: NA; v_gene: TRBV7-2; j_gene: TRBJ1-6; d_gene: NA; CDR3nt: TGTGCCAGCAGCCCGAGAATGACAGCGAATAATTCACCCCTCCACTTT; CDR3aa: CASSPRMTANNSPLHF
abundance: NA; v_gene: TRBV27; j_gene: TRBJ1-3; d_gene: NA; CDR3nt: TGTGCCAGCAGTTTAAGTGGTGGAAACACCATATATTTT; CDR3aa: CASSLSGGNTIYF
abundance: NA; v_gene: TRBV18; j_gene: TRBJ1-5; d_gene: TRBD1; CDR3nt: TGTGCCAGCCGTGGAGGGCGGGACAGAAATCAGCCCCAGCATTTT; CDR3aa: CASRGGRDRNQPQHF
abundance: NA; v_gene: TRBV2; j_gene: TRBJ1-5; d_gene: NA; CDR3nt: TGTGCCAGCAGTTTGACAAGGAGCAATCAGCCCCAGCATTTT; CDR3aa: CASSLTRSNQPQHF
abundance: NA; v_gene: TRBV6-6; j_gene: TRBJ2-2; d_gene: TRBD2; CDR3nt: TGCGCTAGCGGGGGGAACCCTAGGGCCGGGGAGCTGTTTTTT; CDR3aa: CASGGNPRAGELFF
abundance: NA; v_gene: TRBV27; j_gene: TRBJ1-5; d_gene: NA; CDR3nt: TGTGCCAGCAGTCCCACACCTCCCAGAGCCTATAATCAGCCCCAGCATTTT; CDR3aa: CASSPTPPRAYNQPQHF
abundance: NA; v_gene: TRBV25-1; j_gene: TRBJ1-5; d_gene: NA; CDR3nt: TGTGCCAGCACTCACCCCCCAAACAGGGCCCATAGCAATCAGCCCCAGCATTTT; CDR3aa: CASTHPPNRAHSNQPQHF
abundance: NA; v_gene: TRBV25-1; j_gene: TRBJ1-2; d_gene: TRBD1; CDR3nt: TGTGCCAGCTCGACAGGGGGCGTTGGACATGGCTACACCTTC; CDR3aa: CASSTGGVGHGYTF
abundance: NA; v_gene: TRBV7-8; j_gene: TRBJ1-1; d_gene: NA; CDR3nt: TGTGCCAGCAGCTTAGCGCACTTGGACCGGATTTGGGTCACTGAAGCTTTCTTT; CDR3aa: CASSLAHLDRIWVTEAFF
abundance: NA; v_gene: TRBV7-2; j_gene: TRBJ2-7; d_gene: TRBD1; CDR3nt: TGTGCCAGCAGCGAACCGGGACAGGGGAAGTACGAGCAGTACTTC; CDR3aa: CASSEPGQGKYEQYF
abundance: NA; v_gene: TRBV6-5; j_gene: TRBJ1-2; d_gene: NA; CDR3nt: TGTGCCAGCAGTTACGGGGTCGGCTATGGCTACACCTTC; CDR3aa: CASSYGVGYGYTF
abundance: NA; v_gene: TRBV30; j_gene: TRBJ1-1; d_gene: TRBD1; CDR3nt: TGTGCGAAGGATCCTTTACAGGGGATGAACACTGAAGCTTTCTTT; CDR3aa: CAKDPLQGMNTEAFF
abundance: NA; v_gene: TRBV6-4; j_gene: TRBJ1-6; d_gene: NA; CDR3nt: TGTGCCAGCAGCCCGGGACACCGAAATTCACCCCTCCACTTT; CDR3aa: CASSPGHRNSPLHF
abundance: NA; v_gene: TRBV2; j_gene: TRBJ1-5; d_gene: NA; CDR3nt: TGTGCCAGCATTTCCGATGGAGGCAATCAGCCCCAGCATTTT; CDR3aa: CASISDGGNQPQHF
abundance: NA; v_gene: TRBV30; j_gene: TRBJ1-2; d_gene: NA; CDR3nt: TGTGCCTGGACTCGGGACACCGACTATGGCTACACCTTC; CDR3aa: CAWTRDTDYGYTF
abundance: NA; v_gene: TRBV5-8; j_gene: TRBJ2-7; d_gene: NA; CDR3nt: TGTGCCAGCAGCTACCGCGACTCCAGGGGCGAGCAGTACTTC; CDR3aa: CASSYRDSRGEQYF
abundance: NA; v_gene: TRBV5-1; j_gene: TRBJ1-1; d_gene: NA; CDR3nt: TGCGCCAGCAGCTTAGACCTAAACACTGAAGCTTTCTTT; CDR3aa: CASSLDLNTEAFF
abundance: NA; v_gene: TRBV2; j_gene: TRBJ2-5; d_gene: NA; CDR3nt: TGTGCCAGCAGTTTTCCAGAGACCCAGTACTTC; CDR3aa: CASSFPETQYF
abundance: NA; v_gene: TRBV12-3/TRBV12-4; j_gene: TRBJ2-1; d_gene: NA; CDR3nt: TGTGCCAGCAAATTGGACAGAAGGAATGAGCAGTTCTTC; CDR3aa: CASKLDRRNEQFF
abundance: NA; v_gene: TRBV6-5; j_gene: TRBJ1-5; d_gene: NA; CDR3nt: TGTGCCAGCAGTTACGGGGGGCACGGCAATCAGCCCCAGCATTTT; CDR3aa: CASSYGGHGNQPQHF
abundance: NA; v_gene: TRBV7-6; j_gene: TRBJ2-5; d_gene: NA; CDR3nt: TGTGCCAGCAGCTTCGGGCACCCACAAGAGACCCAGTACTTC; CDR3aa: CASSFGHPQETQYF
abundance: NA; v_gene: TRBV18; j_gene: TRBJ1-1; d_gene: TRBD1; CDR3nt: TGTGCCAGCTCTCCCGGGACAGGGGGTTCTGAAGCTTTCTTT; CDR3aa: CASSPGTGGSEAFF
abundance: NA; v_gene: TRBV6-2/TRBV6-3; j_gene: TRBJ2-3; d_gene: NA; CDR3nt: TGTGCCAGCAGTTATGGAGAAACTAGCACAGATACGCAGTATTTT; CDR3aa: CASSYGETSTDTQYF
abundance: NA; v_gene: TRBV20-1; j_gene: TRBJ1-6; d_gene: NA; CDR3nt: TGCAGTGCTAGTCCACAGCTCTCCCTCCACTTT; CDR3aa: CSASPQLSLHF
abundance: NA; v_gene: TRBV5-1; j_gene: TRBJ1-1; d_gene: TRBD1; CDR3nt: TGCGCCAGCAGCTTGAGGGGTATAGGGGGACAGGGTCCCGAAGCTTTCTTT; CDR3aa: CASSLRGIGGQGPEAFF
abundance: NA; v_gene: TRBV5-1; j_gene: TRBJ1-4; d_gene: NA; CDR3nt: TGCGCCAGCAGCCCGATAGACAGATATAATGAAAAACTGTTTTTT; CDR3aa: CASSPIDRYNEKLFF
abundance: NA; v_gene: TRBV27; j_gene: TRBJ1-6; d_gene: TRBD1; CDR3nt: TGTGCCAGCAGTTTGGACAGGGGATCTTCACCCCTCCACTTT; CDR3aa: CASSLDRGSSPLHF
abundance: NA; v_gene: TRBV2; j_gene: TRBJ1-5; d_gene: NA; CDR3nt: TGTGCCAGCAGTAGGATAGGACGGAATAGCAATCAGCCCCAGCATTTT; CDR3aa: CASSRIGRNSNQPQHF
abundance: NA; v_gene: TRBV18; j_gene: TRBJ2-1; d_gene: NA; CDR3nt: TGTGCCAGCTCACCTAGCGGTATAGGCAATGAGCAGTTCTTC; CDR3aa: CASSPSGIGNEQFF
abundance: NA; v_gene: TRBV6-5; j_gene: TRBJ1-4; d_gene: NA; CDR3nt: TGTGCCAGCCGCCAGCGGCCAACTAATGAAAAACTGTTTTTT; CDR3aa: CASRQRPTNEKLFF
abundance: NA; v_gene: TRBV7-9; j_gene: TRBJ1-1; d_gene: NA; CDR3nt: TGTGCCAGCAGCCACTTTACAGCGGGCACTGAAGCTTTCTTT; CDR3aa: CASSHFTAGTEAFF
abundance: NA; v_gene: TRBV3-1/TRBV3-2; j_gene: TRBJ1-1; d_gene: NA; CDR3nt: TGTGCCAGCAGCCAAGATGAGGGGCTAGACACTGAAGCTTTCTTT; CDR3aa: CASSQDEGLDTEAFF
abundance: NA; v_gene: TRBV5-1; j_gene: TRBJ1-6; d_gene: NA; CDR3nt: TGCGCCAGCAGCTTGGAGGGGGTAGGGTCACCCCTCCACTTT; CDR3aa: CASSLEGVGSPLHF
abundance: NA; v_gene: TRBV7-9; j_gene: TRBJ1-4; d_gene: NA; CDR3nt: TGTGCCAGCAGCTTACACAGTTCTAATGAAAAACTGTTTTTT; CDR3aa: CASSLHSSNEKLFF
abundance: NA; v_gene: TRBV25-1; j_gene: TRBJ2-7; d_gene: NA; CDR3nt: TGTGCCAGCAGTCCTGGGTACGAGCAGTACTTC; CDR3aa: CASSPGYEQYF